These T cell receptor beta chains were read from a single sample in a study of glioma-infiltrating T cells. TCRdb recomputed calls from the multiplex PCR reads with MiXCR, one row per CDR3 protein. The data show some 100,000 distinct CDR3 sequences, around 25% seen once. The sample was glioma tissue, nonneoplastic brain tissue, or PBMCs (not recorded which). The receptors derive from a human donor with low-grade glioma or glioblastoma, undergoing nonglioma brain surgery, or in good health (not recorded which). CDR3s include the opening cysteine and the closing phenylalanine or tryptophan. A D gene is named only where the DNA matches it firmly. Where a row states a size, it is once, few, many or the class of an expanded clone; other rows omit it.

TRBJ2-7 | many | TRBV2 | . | CASHSGFYEQYF | TGTGCCAGCCATAGCGGATTCTACGAGCAGTACTTC
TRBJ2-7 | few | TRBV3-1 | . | CASSQDPGSAYEQYF | TGTGCCAGCAGCCAAGATCCCGGTTCGGCCTACGAGCAGTACTTC
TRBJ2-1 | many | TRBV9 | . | CASSQIGQIYNEQFF | TGTGCCAGCAGCCAAATCGGGCAAATCTACAATGAGCAGTTCTTC
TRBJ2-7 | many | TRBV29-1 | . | CSVRDTYYEQYF | TGCAGCGTTCGGGACACCTACTACGAGCAGTACTTC
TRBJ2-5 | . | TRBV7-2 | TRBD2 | CASTGGLSGETQYF | TGTGCCAGCACCGGGGGTCTCAGCGGGGAGACGCAGTACTTC
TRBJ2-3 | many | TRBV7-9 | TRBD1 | CASSPRPRQGSTDTQYF | TGTGCCAGCAGCCCCCGCCCCCGACAGGGAAGCACAGATACGCAGTATTTT
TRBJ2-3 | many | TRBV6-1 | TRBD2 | CASSKGLADYPRGTDTQYF | TGTGCCAGCAGCAAGGGACTAGCGGACTACCCGAGGGGTACAGATACGCAGTATTTT
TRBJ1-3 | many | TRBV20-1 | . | CSARTVHSGNTIYF | TGCAGTGCTAGGACAGTCCACTCTGGAAACACCATATATTTT
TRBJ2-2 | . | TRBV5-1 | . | CASSSGRNTGELFF | TGCGCCAGCAGCTCGGGACGCAACACCGGGGAGCTGTTTTTT
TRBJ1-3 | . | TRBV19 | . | CASSIPTGTPLSGNTIYF | TGTGCCAGTAGTATCCCAACCGGGACTCCACTCTCTGGAAACACCATATATTTT
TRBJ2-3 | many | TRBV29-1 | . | CSVGGAYTDTQYF | TGCAGCGTTGGGGGGGCGTACACAGATACGCAGTATTTT
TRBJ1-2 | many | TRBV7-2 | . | CASSFNYGYTF | TGTGCCAGCAGCTTTAACTATGGCTACACCTTC
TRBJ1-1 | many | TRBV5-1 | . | CASSSAGVKTEAFF | TGCGCCAGCAGTTCTGCGGGGGTAAAGACTGAAGCTTTCTTT
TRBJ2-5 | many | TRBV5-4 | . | CASTRDQGQETQYF | TGTGCCAGCACCCGGGACCAGGGGCAAGAGACCCAGTACTTC
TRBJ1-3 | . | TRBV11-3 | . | CASSLYQAGNTIYF | TGTGCCAGCAGCTTATATCAGGCTGGAAACACCATATATTTT
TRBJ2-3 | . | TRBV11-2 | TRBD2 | CASSLGRGASGRVTDTQYF | TGTGCCAGCAGCTTAGGCCGAGGGGCTAGCGGGAGGGTAACAGATACGCAGTATTTT
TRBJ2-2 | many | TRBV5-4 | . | CASSPGQNTGELFF | TGTGCCAGCAGCCCGGGACAGAACACCGGGGAGCTGTTTTTT
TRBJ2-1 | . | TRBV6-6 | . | CASSSSESNNKQFF | TGTGCCAGCAGTTCTAGCGAGAGTAACAATAAGCAGTTCTTC
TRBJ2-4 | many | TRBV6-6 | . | CASSYSTGEPKNIQYF | TGTGCCAGCAGTTACTCGACAGGAGAGCCCAAAAACATTCAGTACTTC